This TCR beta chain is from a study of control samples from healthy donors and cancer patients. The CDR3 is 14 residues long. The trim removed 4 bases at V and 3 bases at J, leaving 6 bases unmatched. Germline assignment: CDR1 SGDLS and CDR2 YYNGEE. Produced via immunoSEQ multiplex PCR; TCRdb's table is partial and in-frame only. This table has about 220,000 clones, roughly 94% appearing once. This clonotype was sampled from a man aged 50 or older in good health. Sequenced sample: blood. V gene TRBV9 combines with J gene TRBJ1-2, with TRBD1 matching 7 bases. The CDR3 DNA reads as TGTGCCAGCAGCTCCGGACAGGCCGACTATGGCTACACCTTC. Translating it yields CASSSGQADYGYTF.